Described below is a single T cell receptor beta chain sequence and its context. The data are from a study of blood T cell repertoires in COVID-19. The table came from immunoSEQ multiplex PCR; TCRdb's copy has only in-frame clones and leaves some out. The table lists about 170,000 clones, 85% of them singletons. The receptor comes from a woman of 80 years or more with COVID-19, enrolled during active disease. Sequencing input: peripheral blood.

The CDR3 DNA reads as TGCGCCAGCAGCCAAGATAGGGACAGGGTGGGTGGCTACACCTTC. This encodes CASSQDRDRVGGYTF. The rearrangement joins TRBV4-1 to TRBJ1-2, with 9 nucleotides matching TRBD1. The CDR3 extends over 15 amino acids. Germline CDR1 and CDR2: MGHRA and YSYEKL. Germline trimming cut 0 bases from V and 7 bases from J; bases unmatched to any gene: 6.